Listed below are T cell receptor beta chains from one sample, sequenced in a study. TCRdb reprocessed the 5' RACE reads via MiXCR and lists one record per CDR3 protein. Here the sample spans roughly 64,000 distinct CDR3 sequences, 22% being singletons. The specimen sequenced was memory CD4+ T cells sorted from a lymph node. These receptors were obtained from a female donor with breast cancer. The CDR3 runs from the conserved cysteine through the conserved F or W. D genes are given only for firm matches. Expanded clones are given a class, and other clones once, few, many or no size at all.

>TRBV20-1|.|TRBD1|TRBJ2-7
TGCAGTGCTAGGAGACAGGGGGGCGTCTACGAGCAGTACTTC
CSARRQGGVYEQYF
>TRBV29-1|.|.|TRBJ2-4
TGCAGCGTTACAGCGGCCCAAAACATTCAGTACTTC
CSVTAAQNIQYF
>TRBV4-3|.|TRBD2|TRBJ2-3
TGCGCCAGCAGCCAGGGCAGCGGGGGGGCAGTGGATACGCAGTATTTT
CASSQGSGGAVDTQYF
>TRBV7-2|.|.|TRBJ2-3
TGTGCCAGCAGCTTACCAGCGAGGTTCACAGATACGCAGTATTTT
CASSLPARFTDTQYF
>TRBV11-3|many|.|TRBJ2-3
TGTGCCAGCAGCTTAGGGCCGAACACAGATACGCAGTATTTT
CASSLGPNTDTQYF
>TRBV10-3|few|.|TRBJ1-2
TGTGCCATCAGCCGCCCGACAGCCTATGGCTACACCTTC
CAISRPTAYGYTF
>TRBV20-1|many|.|TRBJ2-1
TGCAGTGCTACCATGTACAATGAGCAGTTCTTC
CSATMYNEQFF
>TRBV11-2|.|.|TRBJ2-5
TGTGCCAGCAGCTCCAATGCTGGACAGCCCCAAGAGACCCAGTACTTC
CASSSNAGQPQETQYF
>TRBV4-2|few|.|TRBJ1-5
TGTGCCAGCAGCCAAGGAGAGGTTAGCAATCAGCCCCAGCATTTT
CASSQGEVSNQPQHF
>TRBV28|.|.|TRBJ2-5
TGTGCCAGCAGTCAGACATCGAAGATGATCCAGTACTTC
CASSQTSKMIQYF
>TRBV5-1|many|TRBD1|TRBJ2-5
TGCGCCAGCAGCCCGGCAGGGGGTAGGGAGACCCAGTACTTC
CASSPAGGRETQYF
>TRBV20-1|.|.|TRBJ2-1
TGCAGTGCTATGGTACGAGCGAGCTCCTACAATGAGCAGTTCTTC
CSAMVRASSYNEQFF
>TRBV6-5|.|.|TRBJ2-5
TGTGCCAGCAAAAAGGGTCGGACGGGAAAGACCCAGTACTTC
CASKKGRTGKTQYF
>TRBV6-6|few|TRBD1|TRBJ1-2
TGTGCCAGCACCCGGGACAGCCTTTTCTATGGCTACACCTTC
CASTRDSLFYGYTF
>TRBV2|few|.|TRBJ1-1
TGTGCCAGCAGTGGAGGGGGGCGTTTGAGCACTGAAGCTTTCTTT
CASSGGGRLSTEAFF
>TRBV12-3/TRBV12-4|few|.|TRBJ1-2
TGTGCCAGCAGTCAGACCGCGTTGTTTGGGGGCTACACCTTC
CASSQTALFGGYTF
>TRBV6-5|few|TRBD1|TRBJ1-2
TGTGCCAGCGGACAGGGGCAGGGTGGCTACACCTTC
CASGQGQGGYTF
>TRBV29-1|few|.|TRBJ2-5
TGCAGCGTAGCAATCACACCGGGGGACGGAGAGACCCAGTACTTC
CSVAITPGDGETQYF
>TRBV7-9|many|TRBD1|TRBJ2-2
TGTGCCAGCAGCTTAGCGTCCGGGACAGGGTCCGGGGAGCTGTTTTTT
CASSLASGTGSGELFF